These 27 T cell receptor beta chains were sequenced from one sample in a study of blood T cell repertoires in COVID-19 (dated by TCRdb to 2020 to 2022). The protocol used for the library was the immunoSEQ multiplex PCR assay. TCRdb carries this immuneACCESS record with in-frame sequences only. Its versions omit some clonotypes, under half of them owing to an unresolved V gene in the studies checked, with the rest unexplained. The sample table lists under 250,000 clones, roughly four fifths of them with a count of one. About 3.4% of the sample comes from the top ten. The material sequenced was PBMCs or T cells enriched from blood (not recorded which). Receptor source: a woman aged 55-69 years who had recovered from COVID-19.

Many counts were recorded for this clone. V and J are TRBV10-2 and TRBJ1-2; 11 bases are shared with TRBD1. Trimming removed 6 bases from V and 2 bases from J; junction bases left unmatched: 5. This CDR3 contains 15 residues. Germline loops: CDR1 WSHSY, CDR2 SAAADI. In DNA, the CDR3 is TGCGCCAGCAGACCTCGGGACAGGGGGAACTATGGCTACACCTTC. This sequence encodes CASRPRDRGNYGYTF.

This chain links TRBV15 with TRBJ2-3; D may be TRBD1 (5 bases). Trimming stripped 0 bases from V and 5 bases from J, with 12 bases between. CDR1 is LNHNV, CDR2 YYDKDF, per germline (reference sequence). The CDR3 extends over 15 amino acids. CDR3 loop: CATSRDRARLDTQYF. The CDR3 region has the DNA TGTGCCACCAGCAGAGACAGGGCTCGACTAGATACGCAGTATTTT.

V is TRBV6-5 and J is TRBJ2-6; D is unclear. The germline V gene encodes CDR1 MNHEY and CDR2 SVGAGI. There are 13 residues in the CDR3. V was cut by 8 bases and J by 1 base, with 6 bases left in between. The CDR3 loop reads CASLKSGANVLTF. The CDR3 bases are TGTGCCAGCCTAAAATCTGGGGCCAACGTCCTGACTTTC.

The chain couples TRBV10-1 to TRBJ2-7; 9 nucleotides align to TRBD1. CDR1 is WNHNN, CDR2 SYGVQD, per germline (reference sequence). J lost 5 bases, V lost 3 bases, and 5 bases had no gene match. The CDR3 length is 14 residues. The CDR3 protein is CASSDWDREHEQYF. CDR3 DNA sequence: TGCGCCAGCAGTGATTGGGACAGGGAGCACGAGCAGTACTTC.

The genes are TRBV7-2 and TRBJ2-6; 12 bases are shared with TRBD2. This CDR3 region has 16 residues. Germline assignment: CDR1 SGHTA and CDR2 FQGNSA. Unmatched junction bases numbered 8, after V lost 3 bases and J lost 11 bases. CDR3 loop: CASSFSLAGGNDVLTF. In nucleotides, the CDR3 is TGTGCCAGCAGCTTTTCCCTAGCGGGGGGGAATGACGTCCTGACTTTC.

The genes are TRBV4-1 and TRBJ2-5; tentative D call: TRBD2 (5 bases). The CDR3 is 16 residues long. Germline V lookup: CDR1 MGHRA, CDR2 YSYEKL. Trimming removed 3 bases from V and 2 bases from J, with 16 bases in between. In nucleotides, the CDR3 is TGCGCCAGCAGCCACCCCCCGGAGGAGTCACAAGAGACCCAGTACTTC. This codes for CASSHPPEESQETQYF.

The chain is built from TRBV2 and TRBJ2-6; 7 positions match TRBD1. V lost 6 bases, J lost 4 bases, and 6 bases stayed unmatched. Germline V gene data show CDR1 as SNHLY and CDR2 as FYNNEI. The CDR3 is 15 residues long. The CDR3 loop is CASRVTGVGANVLTF. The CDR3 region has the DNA TGTGCCAGCAGGGTAACAGGGGTCGGGGCCAACGTCCTGACTTTC.

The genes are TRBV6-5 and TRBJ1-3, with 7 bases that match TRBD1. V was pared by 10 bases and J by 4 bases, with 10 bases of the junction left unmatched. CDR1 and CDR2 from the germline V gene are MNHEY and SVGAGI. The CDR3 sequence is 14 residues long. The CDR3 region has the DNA TGTGCCACCCCGGGTCCGGGACAGGGAAACACCATATATTTT. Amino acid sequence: CATPGPGQGNTIYF.

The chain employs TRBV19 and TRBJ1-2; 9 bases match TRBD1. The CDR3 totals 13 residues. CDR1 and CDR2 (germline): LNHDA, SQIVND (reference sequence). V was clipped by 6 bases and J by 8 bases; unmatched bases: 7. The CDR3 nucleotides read TGTGCCAGTAGACAGGGGGCATTGGTAGGCTACACCTTC. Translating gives CASRQGALVGYTF. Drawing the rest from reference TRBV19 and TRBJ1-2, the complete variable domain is DGGITQSPKYLFRKEGQNVTLSCEQNLNHDAMYWYRQDPGQGLRLIYYSQIVNDFQKGDIAEGYSVSREKKESFPLTVTSAQKNPTAFYLCASRQGALVGYTFGSGTRLTVV.

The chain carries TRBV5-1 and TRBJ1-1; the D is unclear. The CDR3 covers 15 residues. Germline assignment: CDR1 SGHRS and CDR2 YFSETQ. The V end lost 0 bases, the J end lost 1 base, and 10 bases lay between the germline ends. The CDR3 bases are TGCGCCAGCAGCTTGGGACCGACTCCGAACACTGAAGCTTTCTTT. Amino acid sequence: CASSLGPTPNTEAFF.

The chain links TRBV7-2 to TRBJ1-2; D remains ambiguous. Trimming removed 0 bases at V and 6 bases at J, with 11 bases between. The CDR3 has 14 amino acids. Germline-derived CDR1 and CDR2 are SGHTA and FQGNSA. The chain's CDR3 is CASSLAGVRNGYTF. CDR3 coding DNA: TGTGCCAGCAGCTTAGCCGGGGTGAGAAATGGCTACACCTTC.

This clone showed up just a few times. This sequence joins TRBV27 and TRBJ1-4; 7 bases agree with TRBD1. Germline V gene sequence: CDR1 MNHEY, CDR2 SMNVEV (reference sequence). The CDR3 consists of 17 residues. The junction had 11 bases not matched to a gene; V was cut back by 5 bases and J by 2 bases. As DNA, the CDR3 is TGTGCCAGCAGTCCCCGACCCAAACAGGGGACTAATGAAAAACTGTTTTTT. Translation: CASSPRPKQGTNEKLFF.

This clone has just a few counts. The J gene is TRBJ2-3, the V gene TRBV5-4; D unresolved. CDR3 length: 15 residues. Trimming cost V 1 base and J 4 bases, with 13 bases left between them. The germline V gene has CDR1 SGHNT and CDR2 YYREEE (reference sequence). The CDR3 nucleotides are TGTGCCAGCAGCTTGTTAGATTCATTGGCAGATACGCAGTATTTT. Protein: CASSLLDSLADTQYF. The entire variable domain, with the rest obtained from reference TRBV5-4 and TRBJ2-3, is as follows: ETGVTQSPTHLIKTRGQQVTLRCSSQSGHNTVSWYQQALGQGPQFIFQYYREEENGRGNFPPRFSGLQFPNYSSELNVNALELDDSALYLCASSLLDSLADTQYFGPGTRLTVL.

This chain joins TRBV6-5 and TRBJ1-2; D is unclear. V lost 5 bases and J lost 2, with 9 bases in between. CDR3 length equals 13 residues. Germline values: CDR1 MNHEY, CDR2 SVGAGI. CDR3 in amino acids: CASSPLSNYGYTF. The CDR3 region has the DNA TGTGCCAGCAGTCCCCTATCGAACTATGGCTACACCTTC.

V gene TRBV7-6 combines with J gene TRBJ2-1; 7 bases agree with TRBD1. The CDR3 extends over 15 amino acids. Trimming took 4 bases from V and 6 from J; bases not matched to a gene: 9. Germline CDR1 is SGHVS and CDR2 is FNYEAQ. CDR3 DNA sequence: TGTGCCAGCAGCTCGTTTTACCGGGACAGCAATGAGCAGTTCTTC. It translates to CASSSFYRDSNEQFF.

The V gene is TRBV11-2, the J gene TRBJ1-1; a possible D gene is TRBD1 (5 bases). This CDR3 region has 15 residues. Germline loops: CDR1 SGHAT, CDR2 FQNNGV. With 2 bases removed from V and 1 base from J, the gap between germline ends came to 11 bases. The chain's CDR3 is CASSLLTGQNTEAFF. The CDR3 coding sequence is TGTGCCAGCAGCTTACTCACCGGACAGAACACTGAAGCTTTCTTT.

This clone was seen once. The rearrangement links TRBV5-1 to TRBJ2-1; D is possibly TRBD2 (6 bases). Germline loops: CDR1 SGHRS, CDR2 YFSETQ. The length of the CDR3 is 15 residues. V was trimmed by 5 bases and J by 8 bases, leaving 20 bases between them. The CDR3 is CASSSSGTPIHEQFF. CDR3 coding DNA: TGCGCCAGCAGTTCCTCTGGGACTCCCATCCATGAGCAGTTCTTC.

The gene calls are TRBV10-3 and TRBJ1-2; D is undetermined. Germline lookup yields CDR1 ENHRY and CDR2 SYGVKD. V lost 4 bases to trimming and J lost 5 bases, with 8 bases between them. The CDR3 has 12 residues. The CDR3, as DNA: TGTGCCATCAGTGTAACCACTTATGGCTACACCTTC. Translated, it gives CAISVTTYGYTF.

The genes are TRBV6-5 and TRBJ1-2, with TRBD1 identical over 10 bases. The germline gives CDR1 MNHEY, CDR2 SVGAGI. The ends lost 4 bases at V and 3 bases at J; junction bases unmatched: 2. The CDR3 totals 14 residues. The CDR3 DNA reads TGTGCCAGCAGTTCCGGACAGGGGGACTATGGCTACACCTTC. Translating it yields CASSSGQGDYGYTF.

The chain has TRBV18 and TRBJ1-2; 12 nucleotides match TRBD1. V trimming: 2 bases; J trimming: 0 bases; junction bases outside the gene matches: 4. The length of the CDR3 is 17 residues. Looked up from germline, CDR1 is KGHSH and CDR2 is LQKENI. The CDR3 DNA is TGTGCCAGCTCACCAGGGACAGGGGGCTCCCCTAACTATGGCTACACCTTC. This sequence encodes CASSPGTGGSPNYGYTF.

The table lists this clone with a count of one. The CDR3 coding sequence is TGTGCCAGTAGTATGGGACAGGGCCAGGGGTACACTGAAGCTTTCTTT. This translates into CASSMGQGQGYTEAFF. J is TRBJ1-1 and V is TRBV19; TRBD1 matches at 9 bases. V shed 3 bases, J shed 3 bases, and the junction held 8 bases outside the gene matches. Germline-derived CDR1 and CDR2 are LNHDA and SQIVND (reference sequence). The CDR3 has 16 residues.

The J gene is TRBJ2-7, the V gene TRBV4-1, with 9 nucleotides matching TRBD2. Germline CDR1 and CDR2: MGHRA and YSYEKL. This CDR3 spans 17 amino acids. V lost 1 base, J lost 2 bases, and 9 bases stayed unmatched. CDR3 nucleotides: TGCGCCAGCAGCCAAGTCGGATCTGGCGGGAGGGCCTACGAGCAGTACTTC. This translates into CASSQVGSGGRAYEQYF.

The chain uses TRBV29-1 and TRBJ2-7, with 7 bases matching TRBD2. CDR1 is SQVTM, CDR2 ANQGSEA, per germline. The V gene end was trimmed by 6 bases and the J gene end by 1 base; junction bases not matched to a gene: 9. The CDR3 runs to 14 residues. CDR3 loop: CSVGEASGSYEQYF. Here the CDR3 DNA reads TGCAGCGTAGGAGAGGCTAGCGGATCCTACGAGCAGTACTTC.

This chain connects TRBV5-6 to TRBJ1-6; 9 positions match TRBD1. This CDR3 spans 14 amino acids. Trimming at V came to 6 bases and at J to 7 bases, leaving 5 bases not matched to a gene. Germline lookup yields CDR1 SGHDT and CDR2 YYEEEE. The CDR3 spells CASTPTGGNSPLHF. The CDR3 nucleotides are TGTGCCAGCACCCCTACAGGGGGCAATTCACCCCTCCACTTT.

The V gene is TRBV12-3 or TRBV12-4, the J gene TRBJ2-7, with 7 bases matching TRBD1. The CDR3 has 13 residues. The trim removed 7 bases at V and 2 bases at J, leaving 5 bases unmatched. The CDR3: CASTDRVTYEQYF. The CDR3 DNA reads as TGTGCCAGCACTGACAGGGTAACCTACGAGCAGTACTTC.

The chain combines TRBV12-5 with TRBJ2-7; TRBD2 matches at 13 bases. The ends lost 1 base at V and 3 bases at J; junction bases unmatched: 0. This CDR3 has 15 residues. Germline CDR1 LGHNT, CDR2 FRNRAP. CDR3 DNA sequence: TGTGCTAGTGGTTTGGGACTAGCGGGGGGCTACGAGCAGTACTTC. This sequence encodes CASGLGLAGGYEQYF.

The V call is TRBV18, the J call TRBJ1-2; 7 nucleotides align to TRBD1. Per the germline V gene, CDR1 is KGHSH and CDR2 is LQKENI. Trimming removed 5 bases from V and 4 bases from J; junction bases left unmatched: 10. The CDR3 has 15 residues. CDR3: CASSSRQGRVYGYTF. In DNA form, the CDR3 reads TGTGCCAGCTCATCTCGACAGGGCAGGGTCTATGGCTACACCTTC.